This T cell receptor beta chain was identified in a study of blood T cell repertoires in COVID-19 (dated by TCRdb to about 2020). About the full investigation: Collaborator samples came from the United States, Italy and Spain and covered acute and convalescent phases of COVID-19. The material from the prospective study consisted of cDNA or gDNA derived from T cells, B-cell-depleted T cells, or PBMCs. Deeply sampled blood TCRbeta repertoires from subjects exposed to, actively infected with, or recovered from COVID-19 were included in the dataset. The repertoires were released in a freely available public database meant as a resource for research on the immune response to SARS-CoV-2. The samples were drawn from two sources: the first 160 participants of the ongoing ImmuneRACE study, and some 1,300 subjects contributed by 6 global collaborators. A de-identified subject ID, COVID-19 status, age in years and sex were almost always included in the sample metadata. HLA class I and class II types, where available, came from metadata supplied by the sample provider rather than from assay-based typing. What the research found in general, with its limitations: The quantity of clinical and demographic metadata differed by source and by participant and was supplied without curation.

CDR3 length: 15 amino acids, cysteine to phenylalanine. The DNA shown is the 45-base CDR3, in frame from base 1. CDR1 and CDR2 are drawn from the germline V gene: MGHRA, YSYEKL. Trimming at the junction amounts to 5 bases on V and 4 bases on J, and the germline ends lie 15 bases apart. The collaborating institutions used their own protocols to collect whole blood in K2EDTA tubes. For TCRbeta analysis, collaborator samples were shipped as frozen whole blood, as isolated PBMCs, or as DNA extracted from either sample type. Note on this clone: The target of this receptor is not known. Base quality data are lacking; no much larger clone is found one base away.

TCRbeta CDR3 regions were amplified from genomic DNA by means of the immunoSEQ Assay, a bias-controlled multiplex PCR. For the original study's pipeline: Within the assay, amplification of reference gene primers was used to estimate how many nucleated cells each sample contained. Sequence reads were collapsed and filtered to measure the absolute abundance of every unique TCRbeta CDR3 rearrangement. For each sample, productive Simpson clonality was calculated as the square root of Simpson's diversity index over productive rearrangements. Here the immuneACCESS table is served through TCRdb, limited to in-frame sequences with V and J called. Missing clones are a known gap in these copies; in checked studies unresolved V genes cover under half, and the rest lacks a known reason. The V and J calls and the clone size are those of that table, but D and trimming were determined from the DNA. This sample holds 200,000 to 250,000 clones; around four fifths were observed only once. 3.5% to 4.5% of the sample is in the top ten clones.

This chain is built from TRBV4-1 and TRBJ1-5, with TRBD1 perhaps the D gene, on 6 matching bases. The TCR comes from a man aged 50 or older with acute or convalescent COVID-19. Material: peripheral blood. The DNA is as follows: TGCGCCAGCAGCTTCCAGGGGACCCAAAATCAGCCCCAGCATTTT. It translates as CASSFQGTQNQPQHF.